This T cell receptor (beta chain) stems from a study of T cell repertoires in cytomegalovirus infection. Study context: The public TCR beta signatures pointed to both CMV infection and matching HLA type. Regarding the study as a whole: HLA-C-restricted CMV clonotypes gave the most frequent clonotype in two of eight donors.

TCRdb itself ran the reads through MiXCR, one entry per CDR3 protein. The table shows approximately 700,000 distinct CDR3 sequences, with 35% to 45% occurring only once. On this clonotype itself: No antigen is known for it.

This CDR3 is 14 amino acids long. V was clipped by 0 bases and J by 3 bases, with 8 bases between them. Germline CDR1 is KGHSH and CDR2 is LQKENI. Sequencing was performed on PBMCs. This chain links TRBV18 with TRBJ1-1; D is ambiguous. This TCR came from a human donor in good health (CMV status not recorded). Some clones in this sample may be carry-over from other donors' samples. The CDR3 sequence is CASSPPWWDTEAFF. The CDR3, as DNA: TGTGCCAGCTCACCACCTTGGTGGGACACTGAAGCTTTCTTT. Full variable domain (remainder filled in from reference TRBV18 and TRBJ1-1): NAGVMQNPRHLVRRRGQEARLRCSPMKGHSHVYWYRQLPEEGLKFMVYLQKENIIDESGMPKERFSAEFPKEGPSILRIQQVVRGDSAAYFCASSPPWWDTEAFFGQGTRLTVV.